Listed below are T cell receptor beta chains from one sample, sequenced in a study of cytomegalovirus exposure and HLA in healthy donors. Assay: immunoSEQ multiplex PCR; the TCRdb copy retains only in-frame clones and omits some. The data contain approximately 190,000 clones, roughly 80% of them singletons. Sequencing was performed on PBMCs. These receptors were obtained from a woman younger than 45 in good health and CMV-seropositive. The CDR3 runs from the conserved cysteine through the conserved F or W. Each record gives: J gene, D gene, V gene, clone size, CDR3 protein, CDR3 DNA. A D gene is named only where the DNA matches it firmly. Rows may omit the clone size; those that give it use once, few, many or a size class.

TRBJ2-3 | TRBD1 | TRBV4-3 | NA | CASSQNPGTGSDTQYF | TGCGCCAGCAGCCAAAACCCCGGGACAGGGTCAGATACGCAGTATTTT
TRBJ2-7 | NA | TRBV27 | NA | CASSQRRGWYEQYF | TGTGCCAGCAGTCAACGAAGGGGTTGGTACGAGCAGTACTTC
TRBJ2-1 | NA | TRBV9 | NA | CASSPSRDFYNEQFF | TGTGCCAGCAGCCCCTCCCGGGACTTTTACAATGAGCAGTTCTTC
TRBJ1-3 | NA | TRBV30 | once | CAWRQSYSGNTIYF | TGTGCCTGGAGACAGTCTTACTCTGGAAACACCATATATTTT
TRBJ2-1 | NA | TRBV5-4 | NA | CASSLAAGTTYNEQFF | TGTGCCAGCAGCTTGGCCGCGGGGACGACCTACAATGAGCAGTTCTTC
TRBJ2-1 | TRBD2 | TRBV2 | NA | CASISGAAYNEQFF | TGTGCCAGCATTAGCGGGGCCGCCTACAATGAGCAGTTCTTC
TRBJ2-1 | NA | TRBV2 | NA | CASSGLNNEQFF | TGTGCCAGCAGTGGGCTTAACAATGAGCAGTTCTTC
TRBJ1-1 | TRBD1 | TRBV19 | NA | CASSARTGVKNTEAFF | TGTGCCAGTAGCGCCCGGACAGGGGTCAAGAACACTGAAGCTTTCTTT
TRBJ2-5 | TRBD1 | TRBV18 | few | CASSANTGGAGETQYF | TGTGCCAGCTCAGCGAACACAGGGGGCGCGGGGGAGACCCAGTACTTC
TRBJ1-1 | TRBD1 | TRBV5-1 | once | CASGAGTGENTEAFF | TGCGCCAGCGGAGCCGGGACAGGGGAGAACACTGAAGCTTTCTTT
TRBJ1-1 | TRBD1 | TRBV5-1 | NA | CASSLPGGAGEAFF | TGCGCCAGCAGCTTGCCAGGGGGCGCCGGTGAAGCTTTCTTT
TRBJ2-2 | TRBD2 | TRBV14 | few | CASSRPGLAGTGELFF | TGTGCCAGCAGCCGACCGGGACTAGCGGGTACCGGGGAGCTGTTTTTT
TRBJ1-2 | NA | TRBV27 | few | CASSLSRGSNYGYTF | TGTGCCAGCAGTTTATCTAGAGGGTCCAACTATGGCTACACCTTC
TRBJ1-1 | TRBD1 | TRBV13 | NA | CASSWGQTEAFF | TGTGCCAGCAGCTGGGGACAGACTGAAGCTTTCTTT
TRBJ1-2 | TRBD1 | TRBV10-3 | NA | CAISPPGQSHNGYTF | TGTGCCATCAGTCCACCGGGACAGAGTCACAATGGCTACACCTTC
TRBJ1-2 | NA | TRBV5-1 | NA | CASSLAESRSGYTF | TGCGCCAGCAGCTTGGCCGAAAGTCGTAGTGGCTACACCTTC
TRBJ1-1 | NA | TRBV18 | NA | CASSPSPWDRGTEAFF | TGTGCCAGCTCACCATCTCCTTGGGATAGGGGGACTGAAGCTTTCTTT
TRBJ1-1 | NA | TRBV30 | NA | CAGELIGAFF | TGTGCCGGGGAGCTGATTGGGGCTTTCTTT
TRBJ2-5 | TRBD2 | TRBV28 | NA | CASRGGFQETQYF | TGTGCCAGCAGGGGGGGGTTCCAAGAGACCCAGTACTTC
TRBJ1-5 | TRBD1 | TRBV5-6 | few | CASSQLGTGTNQPQHF | TGTGCCAGCAGCCAATTGGGGACAGGGACTAATCAGCCCCAGCATTTT
TRBJ1-1 | NA | TRBV6-1 | NA | CASSSHRAYTEAFF | TGTGCCAGCAGTTCCCACAGGGCTTACACTGAAGCTTTCTTT
TRBJ2-3 | TRBD2 | TRBV7-2 | NA | CASSQKLAGGRTSTDTQYF | TGTGCCAGCAGCCAAAAACTAGCGGGAGGTCGGACTAGCACAGATACGCAGTATTTT
TRBJ2-1 | NA | TRBV5-1 | once | CASSLETGRSSYNEQFF | TGCGCCAGCAGCTTGGAGACAGGGAGGTCCTCCTACAATGAGCAGTTCTTC
TRBJ1-1 | NA | TRBV11-1 | NA | CASSLEPEGMNTEAFF | TGTGCCAGCAGCTTAGAACCGGAGGGGATGAACACTGAAGCTTTCTTT
TRBJ1-1 | NA | TRBV29-1 | once | CSVWTDMNTEAFF | TGCAGCGTCTGGACAGATATGAACACTGAAGCTTTCTTT
TRBJ1-1 | NA | TRBV5-4 | once | CASSTDGLNTEAFF | TGTGCCAGCAGCACTGACGGGTTGAACACTGAAGCTTTCTTT
TRBJ2-5 | TRBD1 | TRBV7-6 | NA | CASSFTGTGPRTQYF | TGTGCCAGCAGCTTTACCGGGACAGGGCCTAGGACCCAGTACTTC
TRBJ1-4 | NA | TRBV4-2 | NA | CASSVTRAPNEKLFF | TGTGCCAGCAGCGTTACTCGCGCCCCTAATGAAAAACTGTTTTTT
TRBJ1-5 | TRBD1 | TRBV18 | NA | CASSVAGTGGSSNQPQHF | TGTGCCAGCTCAGTAGCCGGGACAGGGGGCTCGAGCAATCAGCCCCAGCATTTT
TRBJ2-1 | TRBD1 | TRBV5-8 | NA | CASSIHRGRMNEQFF | TGTGCCAGCAGCATCCACAGGGGGCGTATGAATGAGCAGTTCTTC
TRBJ2-7 | TRBD2 | TRBV7-6 | NA | CASRPRTSGSYEQYF | TGTGCCAGCAGACCCCGGACTAGCGGATCCTACGAGCAGTACTTC
TRBJ2-7 | NA | TRBV6-1 | NA | CASSEAGGTGYYEQYF | TGTGCCAGCAGTGAAGCTGGGGGAACAGGGTACTACGAGCAGTACTTC
TRBJ1-5 | NA | TRBV5-6 | NA | CASSYAQGTGNQPQHF | TGTGCCAGCAGTTACGCACAGGGAACTGGCAATCAGCCCCAGCATTTT
TRBJ2-5 | NA | TRBV7-7 | NA | CASSAGDIGQETQYF | TGTGCTAGCAGCGCGGGGGACATTGGCCAAGAGACCCAGTACTTC
TRBJ1-2 | NA | TRBV20-1 | NA | CSALINGYTF | TGCAGTGCTCTAATTAATGGCTACACCTTC
TRBJ2-1 | TRBD2 | TRBV30 | NA | CAWGSGSGRYSEQFF | TGTGCCTGGGGGTCAGGTAGCGGGAGATACTCTGAGCAGTTCTTC
TRBJ2-2 | NA | TRBV2 | NA | CASRMTGINTGELFF | TGTGCCAGCAGGATGACGGGGATAAACACCGGGGAGCTGTTTTTT
TRBJ1-5 | NA | TRBV7-3 | NA | CASSFSGNQPQHF | TGTGCCAGCAGCTTTTCCGGCAATCAGCCCCAGCATTTT
TRBJ2-7 | TRBD2 | TRBV7-2 | NA | CASSLDSGTSGFSYEQYF | TGTGCCAGCAGCTTAGATTCTGGGACTAGCGGGTTCTCCTACGAGCAGTACTTC
TRBJ2-1 | NA | TRBV6-6 | NA | CTSSYARGDEQFF | TGTACCAGCAGTTACGCCAGAGGAGATGAGCAGTTCTTC
TRBJ1-2 | NA | TRBV28 | NA | CASSRGGVSNYGYTF | TGTGCCAGCAGCCGGGGAGGGGTATCTAACTATGGCTACACCTTC
TRBJ2-3 | TRBD2 | TRBV6-6 | few | CASSSPERGKDTQYF | TGTGCCAGCAGTTCTCCTGAGCGGGGGAAGGATACGCAGTATTTT
TRBJ2-7 | TRBD1 | TRBV7-3 | NA | CASSLTGGYEQYF | TGTGCCAGCAGCTTGACAGGGGGGTACGAGCAGTACTTC
TRBJ1-4 | TRBD1 | TRBV6-5 | NA | CASRLGQGREKLFF | TGTGCCAGCAGACTCGGACAGGGGCGTGAAAAACTGTTTTTT
TRBJ2-3 | NA | TRBV19 | NA | CASSMGTIVTDTQYF | TGTGCCAGTAGTATGGGGACAATTGTAACAGATACGCAGTATTTT
TRBJ1-4 | NA | TRBV7-9 | few | CASNPSLWPEKLFF | TGTGCCAGCAACCCCTCCCTTTGGCCTGAAAAACTGTTTTTT
TRBJ1-1 | NA | TRBV28 | NA | CASSLGGQDTEAFF | TGTGCCAGCAGTTTAGGGGGCCAGGACACTGAAGCTTTCTTT
TRBJ1-1 | TRBD1 | TRBV5-1 | NA | CASSLGTGTWVTTEAFF | TGCGCCAGCAGCCTCGGGACAGGCACTTGGGTGACCACTGAAGCTTTCTTT
TRBJ1-1 | TRBD1 | TRBV6-4 | NA | CASSPETGWGEAFF | TGTGCCAGCAGCCCCGAGACAGGGTGGGGTGAAGCTTTCTTT
TRBJ1-3 | TRBD1 | TRBV7-2 | few | CASSPGQGGSGNTIYF | TGTGCCAGCAGCCCCGGACAGGGGGGCTCTGGAAACACCATATATTTT
TRBJ2-1 | NA | TRBV19 | NA | CASSIANYNEQFF | TGTGCCAGTAGTATAGCAAATTACAATGAGCAGTTCTTC
TRBJ2-5 | TRBD2 | TRBV18 | NA | CASSPPWTSGETQYF | TGTGCCAGCTCACCGCCCTGGACTAGCGGCGAGACCCAGTACTTC
TRBJ1-5 | TRBD1 | TRBV27 | NA | CASSLRTGTGMVQPQHF | TGTGCCAGCAGTTTGCGCACCGGGACAGGTATGGTCCAGCCCCAGCATTTT
TRBJ2-7 | TRBD2 | TRBV19 | NA | CASSILASGSPYEQYF | TGTGCCAGTAGTATCTTGGCTAGCGGGAGTCCCTACGAGCAGTACTTC
TRBJ2-7 | NA | TRBV5-6 | NA | CASSLRGGTPYEQYF | TGTGCCAGCAGCTTGCGGGGCGGGACCCCCTACGAGCAGTACTTC
TRBJ1-1 | NA | TRBV28 | once | CAIIRAGGTEAFF | TGTGCCATCATTCGGGCGGGCGGTACTGAAGCTTTCTTT
TRBJ2-1 | NA | TRBV7-5 | NA | CARSSPDRGFGQFF | TGTGCCAGAAGCTCCCCGGACAGGGGGTTTGGGCAGTTCTTC
TRBJ2-3 | TRBD1 | TRBV9 | NA | CASGTGQFSTDTQYF | TGTGCCAGCGGGACGGGACAGTTTAGCACAGATACGCAGTATTTT
TRBJ2-7 | NA | TRBV28 | NA | CASNRGGLAGEQYF | TGTGCCAGCAACCGAGGCGGGCTAGCCGGGGAGCAGTACTTC
TRBJ2-1 | NA | TRBV4-1 | NA | CASSQGGRGNEQFF | TGCGCCAGCAGCCAAGGTGGGAGAGGGAATGAGCAGTTCTTC